The next 28 T cell receptor beta chains were all read from a single sample in a study of T cell clonality in common variable immunodeficiency. The data were produced by immunoSEQ multiplex PCR, yet TCRdb's version contains in-frame clones alone and is incomplete. Singletons are absent from the sample, which has 25,000 to 35,000 clones. Sequenced sample: peripheral blood mononuclear cells. These receptors were taken from a person aged 18 to 70 in good health.

This clone was found many times. The read gets to within 3 residues of the CDR3 end, and the germline J gene fills in the rest. The V and J genes are TRBV5-4 and TRBJ1-1; D is unclear. This CDR3 has 15 amino acids. Germline V CDR1 and CDR2: SGHNT, YYREEE (reference sequence). Trimming pared 0 bases from V and 1 base from J, leaving 10 bases between. The CDR3 region is CASSLARTGNTEAFF. The CDR3 bases that were read are TGTGCCAGCAGCTTGGCGCGGACTGGGAACACTGAA.

In regard to this clone: The DNA ends 3 residues before the CDR3 does, and the rest of the CDR3 is filled in from the germline J gene. The gene calls are TRBV11-2 and TRBJ1-2, with D perhaps matching TRBD1 (5 bases). The length of the CDR3 is 14 residues. V gave up 2 bases and J gave up 5 bases, with 12 bases separating them. Germline V gene lookup returns CDR1 SGHAT and CDR2 FQNNGV. The sequenced CDR3 bases are TGTGCCAGCAGCTTACCATCGGGGGTTTATGGC. It is translated as CASSLPSGVYG. The complete CDR3 protein is CASSLPSGVYGYTF.

This clone was seen ten or more times. The CDR3 end falls 3 residues outside the read, so it is completed with the germline J gene. The rearrangement links TRBV30 to TRBJ2-1; TRBD1 matches 7 bases. V trimming: 7 bases; J trimming: 4 bases; junction bases outside the gene matches: 4. The germline gives CDR1 GTSNPN, CDR2 SVGIG (reference sequence). The CDR3 totals 12 residues. The CDR3: CALLGQYNEQFF. The DNA read from the CDR3 is TGTGCCTTACTGGGACAGTACAATGAG.

This clone has only a few counts. The CDR3 end is not reached by the read, which stops 3 residues before it; the germline J gene fills it in. The V call is TRBV7-9, the J call TRBJ1-1, with a possible D match to TRBD1 (5 bases). The CDR3 extends over 14 amino acids. Germline-derived CDR1 and CDR2 are SEHNR and FQNEAQ (reference sequence). The V and J ends lost 5 bases and 3 bases respectively, with 13 bases between them. CDR3 DNA, as far as it was read: TGTGCCAGCAGCGCCAGGGATGGGGACACTGAA. Its protein is CASSARDGDTE. The full CDR3 sequence reads CASSARDGDTEAFF.

This clone was picked up many times. The CDR3 end falls 3 residues outside the read, so it is completed with the germline J gene. The rearrangement links TRBV6-1 to TRBJ1-2; the D gene is possibly TRBD1 (6 bases). Trimming shortened V by 2 bases and J by 0 bases, and 22 bases separated the two germline ends. Germline V CDR1 and CDR2: MNHNS, SASEGT. This CDR3 has 19 amino acids. CDR3 DNA (partial): TGTGCCAGCAGTGAATCCCGAACAGGGAGATGGAAAGCTAACTATGGC. Protein sequence: CASSESRTGRWKANYG. In full, the CDR3 is CASSESRTGRWKANYGYTF.

This clone was found a few times. The read ends 3 residues shy of where the CDR3 ends; the end is completed using the germline J gene. V usage is TRBV2 and J usage is TRBJ2-1; 13 bases are a match to TRBD2. This CDR3 contains 17 residues. Trimming cost V 5 bases and J 5 bases; bases outside gene matches: 9. Germline CDR1 SNHLY, CDR2 FYNNEI. The sequenced CDR3 bases are TGTGCCAGCAGTAAAAGCCCAGGACTAGCGGGAGACAATGAG. This encodes CASSKSPGLAGDNE. The full CDR3 is CASSKSPGLAGDNEQFF.

The sample holds many counts of this clone. Its ends do not fully match the called genes, so a read error is possible. Coverage ceases 3 residues before the CDR3 finishes, and the germline J gene fills in the end. V and J are TRBV7-7 and TRBJ2-2; D unclear. The CDR3 spans 13 residues. Germline-derived CDR1 and CDR2 are SSHAT and FNYEAQ (reference sequence). The sequenced part of the CDR3 DNA is TGTGCTAGCAGCTCCTCCCCGGCCGGGGAG. Translating it yields CASSSSPAGE. The whole CDR3 protein reads CASSSSPAGELFF.

This clone was counted at least ten times. The CDR3 is cut off 3 residues early in the read; its end comes from the germline J gene. The V gene is TRBV5-1, the J gene TRBJ1-2; weak D call: TRBD1 (6 bases). V lost 4 bases, J lost 6 bases, and 22 bases lay in between. The germline V gene has CDR1 SGHRS and CDR2 YFSETQ. The CDR3 consists of 16 residues. The DNA read from the CDR3 is TGCGCCAGCAGCATCGACCTCGGACAGAAAATGGATGGC. This encodes CASSIDLGQKMDG. The CDR3 as a whole reads CASSIDLGQKMDGYTF.

This clone has at least ten counts. The read terminates 3 residues before the CDR3 end, so the remaining end is supplied by the germline J gene. The chain carries TRBV5-1 and TRBJ1-6, with 8 bases fitting TRBD1. Germline V gives CDR1 SGHRS, CDR2 YFSETQ. CDR3 length: 15 residues. The V gene end was trimmed by 4 bases and the J gene end by 7 bases; junction bases not matched to a gene: 7. Partial CDR3 DNA: TGCGCCAGCAGCCTTTCGGGACAGGAGAATTCACCC. Protein: CASSLSGQENSP. The complete CDR3 reads CASSLSGQENSPLHF.

This clone was observed at least ten times. The read is 3 residues too short to cover the CDR3 end, so that end is filled in from the germline J gene. The chain joins TRBV5-1 to TRBJ2-2; 7 bases are shared with TRBD1. Germline V lookup: CDR1 SGHRS, CDR2 YFSETQ. CDR3 length equals 15 residues. Trimming cost V 1 base and J 5 bases; bases outside gene matches: 5. CDR3 DNA, as far as it was read: TGCGCCAGCAGCTTGACAGGGGAGTCGACCGGGGAG. It translates to CASSLTGESTGE. The CDR3 as a whole reads CASSLTGESTGELFF. The entire variable domain, with the rest obtained from reference TRBV5-1 and TRBJ2-2, is as follows: KAGVTQTPRYLIKTRGQQVTLSCSPISGHRSVSWYQQTPGQGLQFLFEYFSETQRNKGNFPGRFSGRQFSNSRSEMNVSTLELGDSALYLCASSLTGESTGELFFGEGSRLTVL.

This clone was detected many times. The CDR3 end falls 3 residues outside the read, so it is completed with the germline J gene. The chain recombines TRBV19 with TRBJ1-5; tentative D call: TRBD1 (6 bases). Germline CDR1 is LNHDA and CDR2 is SQIVND (reference sequence). Trimming removed 5 bases from V and 1 base from J, with 21 bases in between. The CDR3 spans 18 residues. The covered CDR3 bases are TGTGCCAGTAGTTCAACTGGGGGGGCTCAGGGAAGCAATCAGCCC. Protein sequence: CASSSTGGAQGSNQP. In full, the CDR3 is CASSSTGGAQGSNQPQHF.

The sample holds many counts of this clone. The read falls 3 residues short of the CDR3 end, and the missing part is taken from the germline J gene. The chain recombines TRBV20-1 with TRBJ2-2, with no clear D. CDR1 is DFQATT, CDR2 SNEGSKA, per germline (reference sequence). This CDR3 spans 15 amino acids. The sequenced part of the CDR3 DNA is TGCAGTGCTAGACAAGTGGATGCAACTAATGAAAAG. Translating gives CSARQVDATNEK. The CDR3 in full is CSARQVDATNEKLFF.

The table lists this clone with a few counts. The CDR3 end lies 3 residues beyond the end of the read and is filled in from the germline J gene. The chain joins TRBV20-1 to TRBJ2-3, with a weak D call TRBD1 (6 bases). The CDR3 spans 14 residues. Germline CDR1 reads DFQATT; CDR2 reads SNEGSKA (reference sequence). The CDR3 here is CSARGAQGIQPQYF. CDR3 bases read: TGCAGTGCTAGAGGAGCGCAGGGGATTCAGCCG.

Regarding this clone: With a much larger clone just one base away, this may be a read error. The covered CDR3 bases are TGTGCCTGGAGTGGCAGGGGCGGACGAAGCAATCAGCCG. Translating gives CAWSGRGGRSNQP. The entire CDR3 protein reads CAWSGRGGRSNQPQYF. The gene calls are TRBV30 and TRBJ2-3; tentative D call: TRBD1 (6 bases). The read ends 3 residues shy of where the CDR3 ends; the end is completed using the germline J gene. Germline V gene data show CDR1 as GTSNPN and CDR2 as SVGIG (reference sequence). The CDR3 length is 16 residues.

This clone was detected many times. The CDR3 end falls 3 residues outside the read, so it is completed with the germline J gene. The chain joins TRBV30 to TRBJ1-1, with 9 nucleotides matching TRBD1. Germline loops: CDR1 GTSNPN, CDR2 SVGIG (reference sequence). This CDR3 has 13 amino acids. J was trimmed by 4 bases and V by 3 bases; bases with no gene match: 3. This CDR3 reads CAWRATGGTEAFF. CDR3 bases read: TGTGCCTGGAGGGCGACAGGGGGCACTGAA.

This clone was observed many times. This chain's CDR3 is CAITDSLRGNTEAFF. The sequenced part of the CDR3 DNA is TGTGCCATCACCGACAGCCTGAGGGGAAACACTGAA. The chain has TRBV10-3 and TRBJ1-1; the D gene is possibly TRBD1 (5 bases). The read terminates 3 residues before the CDR3 end, so the remaining end is supplied by the germline J gene. Per germline, CDR1 ENHRY and CDR2 SYGVKD. The CDR3 length is 15 residues. V gave up 7 bases and J gave up 2 bases, with 17 bases separating them.

This clone was counted only a few times. The read terminates 3 residues before the CDR3 end, so the remaining end is supplied by the germline J gene. The chain uses TRBV11-3 and TRBJ1-1; D remains unclear. The germline CDR1 and CDR2 sequences are SGHNT and YENEEA. The CDR3 is made up of 13 amino acids. Trimming took 3 bases from V and 3 from J, leaving 8 bases between them. This chain's CDR3 is CASSLNRYTEAFF. The covered CDR3 bases are TGTGCCAGCAGCTTGAATCGGTACACTGAA.

At least ten counts were recorded for this clone. Incomplete CDR3 DNA: TGCGCCAGCATCGGGGGGCTGGCATTGAACACTGAA. Translated, it gives CASIGGLALNTE. The whole CDR3 protein is CASIGGLALNTEAFF. The V gene is TRBV5-1, the J gene TRBJ1-1, with D perhaps matching TRBD1 (6 bases). The DNA ends 3 residues before the CDR3 does, and the rest of the CDR3 is filled in from the germline J gene. Per germline, CDR1 SGHRS and CDR2 YFSETQ. Trimming took off 6 bases at V and 0 bases at J, with 15 bases between the two ends. The CDR3 covers 15 residues.

This clone was seen more than once but under ten times. The CDR3 end falls 3 residues outside the read, so it is completed with the germline J gene. The V call is TRBV19, the J call TRBJ2-1; 7 bases line up with TRBD2. Per the germline V gene, CDR1 is LNHDA and CDR2 is SQIVND (reference sequence). The CDR3 totals 15 residues. V gave up 5 bases and J gave up 7 bases; unmatched junction bases: 11. CDR3 sequence reads: CASSGRDYLGNEQFF. The CDR3 DNA, read in part, is TGTGCCAGTAGTGGCCGGGACTACCTCGGTAATGAG.

This clone was observed many times. The read terminates 3 residues before the CDR3 end, so the remaining end is supplied by the germline J gene. The chain recombines TRBV7-8 with TRBJ1-2; 7 bases fit TRBD1. The CDR3 runs 18 residues. CDR1 and CDR2 from the germline V gene are SGHVS and FQNEAQ. The CDR3 bases that were read are TGTGCCAGCAGCCCTCATCACATCAAAATACAGGGGCTTGCCGGC. Translation gives CASSPHHIKIQGLAG. The entire CDR3 sequence reads CASSPHHIKIQGLAGYTF. Using reference TRBV7-8 and TRBJ1-2 for the parts outside the CDR3, the full variable domain is GAGVSQSPRYKVAKRGQDVALRCDPISGHVSLFWYQQALGQGPEFLTYFQNEAQLDKSGLPSDRFFAERPEGSVSTLKIQRTQQEDSAVYLCASSPHHIKIQGLAGYTFGSGTRLTVV.

This clone was seen at least ten times. The read is 3 residues too short to cover the CDR3 end, so that end is filled in from the germline J gene. The chain employs TRBV7-9 and TRBJ2-7; TRBD1 might be the D (6 bases). CDR3 length: 12 residues. CDR1 is SEHNR and CDR2 is FQNEAQ in the germline V gene (reference sequence). The germline V and J ends were trimmed by 5 bases and 4 bases, with 9 bases remaining between them. The CDR3 sequence: CASSPTGYEQYF. The CDR3 DNA, read in part, is TGTGCCAGCAGCCCAACAGGGTACGAG.

For this clone: Coverage ceases 3 residues before the CDR3 finishes, and the germline J gene fills in the end. This chain links TRBV7-9 with TRBJ1-2; 9 bases are a match to TRBD1. There are 14 residues in the CDR3. Germline values: CDR1 SEHNR, CDR2 FQNEAQ (reference sequence). Here the CDR3 reads CASSPGTGGDDYTF. Partial CDR3 DNA: TGTGCCAGCAGCCCCGGCACAGGGGGCGACGAC.

This clone came up many times. The read ends 3 residues early relative to the CDR3; the germline J gene fills the gap. The chain combines TRBV20-1 with TRBJ2-1; 8 bases align to TRBD2. Germline lookup yields CDR1 DFQATT and CDR2 SNEGSKA (reference sequence). The CDR3 consists of 14 residues. The V and J ends lost 4 bases and 0 bases, in that order; junction bases with no gene match: 2. The CDR3: CSANLAGSYNEQFF. CDR3 DNA, as far as it was read: TGCAGTGCTAACCTAGCGGGCTCCTACAATGAG.

The table lists this clone with a few counts. The CDR3 goes on 3 residues after the read ends, and that part is filled in from the germline J gene. Other DNA sequences from this sample encode an identical CDR3 as well. V is TRBV18 and J is TRBJ1-1; 8 bases map to TRBD1. CDR3 size: 18 residues. V dropped 0 bases and J dropped 4; count of bases not matched to a gene: 13. Germline CDR1 KGHSH, CDR2 LQKENI. CDR3 residues: CASSPPSGQGAGGTEAFF. Incomplete CDR3 DNA: TGTGCCAGCTCACCACCCTCTGGGCAGGGGGCTGGGGGCACTGAA.

This clone has at least ten counts. The covered CDR3 bases are TGTGCCAGCAGCGTAGGACTAGTAAGCATCCAAGAGACC. This codes for CASSVGLVSIQET. The whole CDR3 reads CASSVGLVSIQETQYF. V gene TRBV9 combines with J gene TRBJ2-5; a weak D match, TRBD2 (6 bases). The CDR3 extends 3 residues past the end of the read, so its final part is completed from the germline J gene. Trimming cost V 0 bases and J 1 base, with 13 bases left between them. The CDR3 runs to 16 residues. Germline values: CDR1 SGDLS, CDR2 YYNGEE. The full variable domain, completed using reference TRBV9 and TRBJ2-5, is DSGVTQTPKHLITATGQRVTLRCSPRSGDLSVYWYQQSLDQGLQFLIQYYNGEERAKGNILERFSAQQFPDLHSELNLSSLELGDSALYFCASSVGLVSIQETQYFGPGTRLLVL.

This clone showed up many times. The CDR3 extends 3 residues past the end of the read, so its final part is completed from the germline J gene. The genes are TRBV14 and TRBJ1-4; a weak D match, TRBD1 (6 bases). The CDR3 is 14 amino acids. Deletions cut 4 bases from V and 5 bases from J, with 11 bases between. CDR1 is SGHDN, CDR2 FVKESK, per germline. The sequenced part of the CDR3 DNA is TGTGCCAGCAGCCTTAGAACAGGGAATGAAAAA. It translates to CASSLRTGNEK. The entire CDR3 protein is CASSLRTGNEKLFF.

This clone was counted ten times or more. With the read ending 3 residues before the CDR3 end, the germline J gene is used to fill in that end. The chain combines TRBV19 with TRBJ1-2; perhaps TRBD1 as D (6 bases). This CDR3 is built from 13 residues. Trimming removed 6 bases at V and 5 bases at J, with 13 bases between. The germline CDR1 and CDR2 sequences are LNHDA and SQIVND (reference sequence). CDR3 region: CASREQGPYGYTF. CDR3 bases read: TGTGCCAGTAGAGAACAGGGACCATATGGC.

This clone was seen ten or more times. The missing CDR3 end, 3 residues past where the read stops, is filled in from the germline J gene. The chain is built from TRBV30 and TRBJ1-5, with a possible D match to TRBD1 (5 bases). The CDR3 runs 13 residues. The V end lost 2 bases, the J end lost 5 bases, and 10 bases lay between the germline ends. Germline V lookup: CDR1 GTSNPN, CDR2 SVGIG (reference sequence). CDR3 bases read: TGTGCCTGGAGTCAGGGAGGGGATCAGCCC. Translating gives CAWSQGGDQP. The whole CDR3 is CAWSQGGDQPQHF. Combining the CDR3 with reference TRBV30 and TRBJ1-5 gives the whole variable domain SQTIHQWPATLVQPVGSPLSLECTVEGTSNPNLYWYRQAAGRGLQLLFYSVGIGQISSEVPQNLSASRPQDRQFILSSKKLLLSDSGFYLCAWSQGGDQPQHFGDGTRLSIL.